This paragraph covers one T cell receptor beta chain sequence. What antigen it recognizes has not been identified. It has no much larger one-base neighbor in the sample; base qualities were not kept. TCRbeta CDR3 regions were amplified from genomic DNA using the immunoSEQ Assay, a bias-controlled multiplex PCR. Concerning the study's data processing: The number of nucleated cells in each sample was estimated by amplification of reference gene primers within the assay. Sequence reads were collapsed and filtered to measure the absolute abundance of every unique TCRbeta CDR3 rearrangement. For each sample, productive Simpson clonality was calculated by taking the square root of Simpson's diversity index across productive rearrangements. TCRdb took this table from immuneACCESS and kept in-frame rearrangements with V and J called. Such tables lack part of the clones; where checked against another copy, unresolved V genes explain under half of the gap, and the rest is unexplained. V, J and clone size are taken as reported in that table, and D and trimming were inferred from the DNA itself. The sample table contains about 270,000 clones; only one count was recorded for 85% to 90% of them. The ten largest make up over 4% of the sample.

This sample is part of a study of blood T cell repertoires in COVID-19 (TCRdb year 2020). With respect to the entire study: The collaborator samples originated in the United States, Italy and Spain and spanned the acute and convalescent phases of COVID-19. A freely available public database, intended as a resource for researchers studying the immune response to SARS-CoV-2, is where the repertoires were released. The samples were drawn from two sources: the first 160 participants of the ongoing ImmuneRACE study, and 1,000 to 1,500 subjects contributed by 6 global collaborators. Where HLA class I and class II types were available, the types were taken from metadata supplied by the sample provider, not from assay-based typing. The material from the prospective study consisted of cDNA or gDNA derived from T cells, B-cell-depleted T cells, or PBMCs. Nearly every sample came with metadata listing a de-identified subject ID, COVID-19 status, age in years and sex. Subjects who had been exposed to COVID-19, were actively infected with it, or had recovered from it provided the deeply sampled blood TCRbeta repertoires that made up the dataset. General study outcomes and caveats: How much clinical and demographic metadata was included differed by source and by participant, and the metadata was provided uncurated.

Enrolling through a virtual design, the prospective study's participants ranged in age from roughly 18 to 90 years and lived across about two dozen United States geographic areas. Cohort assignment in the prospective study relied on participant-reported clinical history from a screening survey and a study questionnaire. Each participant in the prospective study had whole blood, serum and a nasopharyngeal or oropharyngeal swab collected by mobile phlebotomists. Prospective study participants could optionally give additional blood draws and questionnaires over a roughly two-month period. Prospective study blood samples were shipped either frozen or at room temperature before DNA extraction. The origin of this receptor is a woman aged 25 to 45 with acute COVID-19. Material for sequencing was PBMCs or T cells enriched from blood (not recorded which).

The CDR3 is CAKQDEQYF. The sequence in DNA is TGTGCTAAGCAGGACGAGCAGTACTTC. This receptor chain uses TRBV7-9 and TRBJ2-7; no D gene is confidently identified. From a lookup of the germline V gene (reference sequence), CDR1 and CDR2 are SEHNR and FQNEAQ. The CDR3 holds 9 amino acids from the cysteine to the phenylalanine. The retained sequence is limited to the CDR3, 27 bases, with the frame set at the first base.